The 8 T cell receptor beta chains below all came from one sample that was sequenced in a study of blood T cell repertoires in COVID-19. Only in-frame clones appear in the TCRdb table, and some are missing; sequencing was by immunoSEQ multiplex PCR. Of roughly 210,000 clones listed, approximately 81% are singletons. The sample comprised peripheral blood. These receptor sequences come from an elderly woman with COVID-19, enrolled during active disease.

This chain links TRBV7-2 with TRBJ2-1; 8 bases fit TRBD2. In germline, CDR1 is SGHTA, CDR2 FQGNSA. The CDR3 runs to 15 residues. V lost 1 base and J lost 5; bases outside the gene matches: 4. The CDR3 nucleotides are TGTGCCAGCAGCTTAGACGGGCGGGGGGACAATGAGCAGTTCTTC. This sequence encodes CASSLDGRGDNEQFF.

CDR3 DNA: TGTGCCAGCAGTTTTTGGGCCCTGGGACAGGGGGGCGCATTGGGTTCACCCCTCCACTTT. This codes for CASSFWALGQGGALGSPLHF. J is TRBJ1-6 and V is TRBV28; 11 nucleotides match TRBD1. CDR1 and CDR2 from the germline V gene are MDHEN and SYDVKM. The CDR3 is made up of 20 amino acids. Trimming removed 3 bases from V and 9 bases from J; junction bases left unmatched: 19.

This clone was found once. The rearrangement joins TRBV6-2 or TRBV6-3 to TRBJ2-5; TRBD2 agrees at 9 bases. CDR1 and CDR2 (germline): MNHEY, SVGEGT. J was trimmed by 1 base and V by 6 bases; bases with no gene match: 18. The CDR3 runs to 19 residues. The CDR3 is CASSFLPEASGALQETQYF. CDR3 nucleotide sequence: TGTGCCAGCAGCTTTCTCCCTGAGGCTAGCGGGGCCCTCCAAGAGACCCAGTACTTC.

The DNA for the CDR3 is TGTGCCAGCAGTTTACGGGAAGCTGAAGCTTTCTTT. Amino acid sequence: CASSLREAEAFF. The J gene is TRBJ1-1, the V gene TRBV27; D ambiguous. The CDR3 has 12 residues. The V end lost 2 bases, the J end lost 6 bases, and 7 bases lay between the germline ends. Germline V CDR1 and CDR2: MNHEY, SMNVEV (reference sequence).

CDR3 sequence reads: CASSPIDRIQTNYGYTF. The CDR3, as DNA: TGTGCCAGCTCACCGATAGACAGAATACAGACTAACTATGGCTACACCTTC. The chain links TRBV18 to TRBJ1-2, with D perhaps TRBD1 (5 bases). This CDR3 comprises 17 residues. The ends were cut back, 3 bases at V and 0 bases at J, with 17 bases in the middle. In germline, CDR1 is KGHSH, CDR2 LQKENI. The full variable domain, rest sourced from reference TRBV18 and TRBJ1-2, is NAGVMQNPRHLVRRRGQEARLRCSPMKGHSHVYWYRQLPEEGLKFMVYLQKENIIDESGMPKERFSAEFPKEGPSILRIQQVVRGDSAAYFCASSPIDRIQTNYGYTFGSGTRLTVV.

J is TRBJ1-3 and V is TRBV7-2; D is unclear. This CDR3 spans 15 amino acids. Per the germline V gene, CDR1 is SGHTA and CDR2 is FQGNSA. The V and J ends lost 1 base and 0 bases respectively, with 7 bases between them. The CDR3 loop reads CASSLDGFSGNTIYF. Here the CDR3 DNA reads TGTGCCAGCAGCTTAGATGGCTTCTCTGGAAACACCATATATTTT.

The V call is TRBV3-1 (or the pseudogene TRBV3-2), the J call TRBJ1-4, with a weak D call TRBD1 (5 bases). V was shortened by 4 bases and J by 8 bases, with 14 bases between the two germline ends. Germline CDR1 reads LGHDT; CDR2 reads YNNKEL (reference sequence). The CDR3 is made up of 14 amino acids. The CDR3: CASSPGGGVEKLFF. As DNA, the CDR3 is TGTGCCAGCAGCCCCGGAGGAGGGGTAGAAAAACTGTTTTTT.

The chain has TRBV7-2 and TRBJ2-1, with 9 bases matching TRBD2. The germline V gene encodes CDR1 SGHTA and CDR2 FQGNSA. CDR3 size: 16 residues. Trimming at V came to 5 bases and at J to 8 bases, leaving 13 bases not matched to a gene. The CDR3 region is CASSPAVSGGFHEQFF. CDR3 coding DNA: TGTGCCAGCAGCCCAGCAGTTAGCGGGGGATTCCATGAGCAGTTCTTC. Full variable domain (outside the CDR3, taken from reference TRBV7-2 and TRBJ2-1): GAGVSQSPSNKVTEKGKDVELRCDPISGHTALYWYRQSLGQGLEFLIYFQGNSAPDKSGLPSDRFSAERTGGSVSTLTIQRTQQEDSAVYLCASSPAVSGGFHEQFFGPGTRLTVL.